This passage covers 5 T cell receptor beta chains from one sample sequenced in a study of T cells in localized non-small cell lung cancer. The table came from immunoSEQ multiplex PCR; TCRdb's copy has only in-frame clones and leaves some out. The sample includes approximately 29,000 clones, approximately 88% seen only once; the top ten take 6% to 7%. The sample here was peripheral blood, taken before any cancer treatment. These receptors came from a male donor older than 55 with stage I lung adenocarcinoma.

V gene TRBV11-3 combines with J gene TRBJ1-1; D might be TRBD1 (6 bases). Germline loops: CDR1 SGHNT, CDR2 YENEEA. Trimming cost V 3 bases and J 5 bases, with 10 bases left between them. The CDR3 spans 13 residues. The CDR3 region has the DNA TGTGCCAGCAGCTTCAACAGGGATACTGAAGCTTTCTTT. It translates to CASSFNRDTEAFF.

The chain joins TRBV10-3 to TRBJ1-1; weak D call: TRBD1 (6 bases). CDR3 length: 13 amino acids. Trimming took 3 bases from V and 5 from J, leaving 10 bases between them. Germline V lookup: CDR1 ENHRY, CDR2 SYGVKD. The CDR3 DNA sequence: TGTGCCATCAGTGACAACAGGGAAACTGAAGCTTTCTTT. Translation gives CAISDNRETEAFF.

This clone was detected only once. The genes are TRBV7-2 and TRBJ2-3; 7 bases map to TRBD2. CDR1 is SGHTA, CDR2 FQGNSA, per germline. Trimming at V came to 5 bases and at J to 2 bases, leaving 7 bases not matched to a gene. The CDR3 covers 15 residues. CDR3 nucleotide sequence: TGTGCCAGCAGCCAACCGGGACTAAACACAGATACGCAGTATTTT. Its translation: CASSQPGLNTDTQYF.

The V call is TRBV30, the J call TRBJ2-3; tentative D call: TRBD1 (6 bases). Germline V CDR1 and CDR2: GTSNPN, SVGIG (reference sequence). The V gene lost 3 bases and the J gene lost 3 bases, with 10 bases spanning the gap. The CDR3 is 13 amino acids. The CDR3 region has the DNA TGTGCCTGGAGCGGAACAGGGACAGATACGCAGTATTTT. Encoded protein: CAWSGTGTDTQYF.

The chain carries TRBV15 and TRBJ1-1, with D uncertain. The CDR3 is 11 residues long. Germline V CDR1 and CDR2: LNHNV, YYDKDF (reference sequence). V lost 3 bases to trimming and J lost 5 bases, with 4 bases between them. The CDR3 sequence is CATSRGTEAFF. Here the CDR3 DNA reads TGTGCCACCAGCAGGGGAACTGAAGCTTTCTTT. The entire variable domain, with the rest obtained from reference TRBV15 and TRBJ1-1, is as follows: DAMVIQNPRYQVTQFGKPVTLSCSQTLNHNVMYWYQQKSSQAPKLLFHYYDKDFNNEADTPDNFQSRRPNTSFCFLDIRSPGLGDTAMYLCATSRGTEAFFGQGTRLTVV.